This T cell receptor beta chain is drawn from a study of graft-versus-host responses after intestinal transplantation. With 1 base removed from V and 5 bases from J, the gap between germline ends came to 14 bases. CDR3 size: 15 residues. Looked up from germline, CDR1 is SEHNR and CDR2 is FQNEAQ (reference sequence). On this clone: The antigen is undetermined.

General study points: Researchers found GvH clones in recipient marrow, and some showed up first in ileum or blood.

Generated by immunoSEQ multiplex PCR, the TCRdb table keeps only in-frame clones and is missing some. Here the sample spans tens of thousands of clones, roughly nine tenths being singletons. This specimen was PBMCs, taken approximately 310 days after intestinal transplant. The J gene is TRBJ1-2, the V gene TRBV7-9; a weak D match, TRBD1 (5 bases). The receptor was derived from a human patient who received an intestinal transplant, so some T cells may come from the graft donor. CDR3 in DNA: TGTGCCAGCAGCTTAGGTGTCAGGGAGGATTATGGCTACACCTTC. It translates to CASSLGVREDYGYTF.